This T cell receptor (beta chain) was found in a study of blood T cells in healthy people across ages. With 7 bases clipped from V and 6 bases from J, the junction kept 12 bases outside the gene matches. Germline values: CDR1 MNHEY, CDR2 SVGEGT. This CDR3 has 15 residues. Donor samples were obtained from healthy Caucasian individuals from Russia, aged 6 to 90. The use of a sample-barcoded 5' primer and a J-beta primer mix characterized a second PCR of roughly 6 to 11 cycles. TCRdb called the 5' RACE reads again in MiXCR, with one record for every CDR3 protein. This sample has about 780,000 distinct CDR3 sequences; approximately 67% occur once, and the top ten carry 25% to 30%.

The sequencing sample was made of blood. This sequence originates from a man aged 25-45 years in good health. The rearrangement joins TRBV6-2 or TRBV6-3 to TRBJ2-3; 8 bases are shared with TRBD2. CDR3 residues: CASTPSSGRMDTQYF. CDR3 bases: TGTGCCAGCACCCCATCCAGCGGGAGAATGGATACGCAGTATTTT.